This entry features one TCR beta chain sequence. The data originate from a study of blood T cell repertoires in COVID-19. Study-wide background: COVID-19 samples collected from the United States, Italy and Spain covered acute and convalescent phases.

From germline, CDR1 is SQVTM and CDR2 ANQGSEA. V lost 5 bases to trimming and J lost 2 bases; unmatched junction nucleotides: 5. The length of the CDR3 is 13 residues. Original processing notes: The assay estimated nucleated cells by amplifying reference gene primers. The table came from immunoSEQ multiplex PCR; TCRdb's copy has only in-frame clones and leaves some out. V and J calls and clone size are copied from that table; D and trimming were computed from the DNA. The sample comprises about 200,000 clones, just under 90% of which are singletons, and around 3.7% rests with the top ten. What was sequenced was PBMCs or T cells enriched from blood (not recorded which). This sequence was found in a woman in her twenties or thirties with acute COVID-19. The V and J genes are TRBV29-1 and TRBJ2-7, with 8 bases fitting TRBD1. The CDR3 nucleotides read TGCAGCGTTCGGACAGGGCTAACCTACGAGCAGTACTTC. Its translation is CSVRTGLTYEQYF.